This passage covers 8 T cell receptor beta chains from one sample sequenced in a study of T cell clones after liver transplantation. Clones were sequenced by immunoSEQ multiplex PCR, and TCRdb holds only the in-frame ones, with some missing. The repertoire holds tens of thousands of clones, with approximately 70% as singletons. Sequencing was performed on CD4+ T cells from blood, taken at the approximately 15-month timepoint. These receptors originate from a human patient who received a liver transplant. Some T cells may be provided by the graft donor.

The chain joins TRBV6-1 to TRBJ2-7; perhaps D is TRBD1 or TRBD2 (5 bases each). This CDR3 has 14 amino acids. Trimming stripped 2 bases from V and 12 bases from J, with 20 bases between. Germline CDR1 is MNHNS and CDR2 is SASEGT. This CDR3 is CASSEFRGPGLRYF. The DNA for the CDR3 is TGTGCCAGCAGTGAATTTCGGGGCCCTGGGCTTCGGTACTTC.

This sequence joins TRBV29-1 and TRBJ1-2; D remains ambiguous. The CDR3 runs 10 residues. CDR1 and CDR2 from the germline V gene are SQVTM and ANQGSEA. Trimming cost V 5 bases and J 8 bases, with 9 bases left between them. The CDR3 protein is CSVLEGGYTF. DNA for the CDR3: TGCAGCGTTCTAGAGGGCGGCTACACCTTC.

The chain uses TRBV7-9 and TRBJ1-1, with 8 nucleotides matching TRBD1. Trimming at V came to 5 bases and at J to 1 base, leaving 3 bases not matched to a gene. Germline V CDR1 and CDR2: SEHNR, FQNEAQ (reference sequence). The CDR3 sequence is 14 residues long. CDR3 amino acids: CASSLQGENTEAFF. CDR3 DNA: TGTGCCAGCAGCCTACAGGGGGAGAACACTGAAGCTTTCTTT.

The gene calls are TRBV11-3 and TRBJ2-1; D tentatively fits TRBD1 or TRBD2 (5 bases each). This CDR3 is 15 amino acids long. V gave up 0 bases and J gave up 4 bases, with 10 bases separating them. Germline CDR1 is SGHNT and CDR2 is YENEEA. The CDR3 nucleotides read TGTGCCAGCAGCTTAGACCGGGGCCGATACAATGAGCAGTTCTTC. This sequence encodes CASSLDRGRYNEQFF.

This clone came up once. The CDR3: CASRGDSLNSPLHF. The CDR3 nucleotides read TGTGCCAGCAGGGGGGACAGCTTAAATTCACCCCTCCACTTT. The chain uses TRBV2 and TRBJ1-6; the match to TRBD1 covers 7 bases. After removal of 6 bases from V and 7 bases from J, the junction contained 6 bases not matched to a gene. In germline, CDR1 is SNHLY, CDR2 FYNNEI. There are 14 residues in the CDR3.

This chain uses TRBV28 with TRBJ2-7; 7 bases line up with TRBD1. CDR1 and CDR2 (germline): MDHEN, SYDVKM. V lost 6 bases and J lost 6; bases outside the gene matches: 5. This CDR3 is built from 12 residues. This CDR3 reads CASSQTGAEQYF. The CDR3 DNA is TGTGCCAGCAGCCAAACAGGGGCCGAGCAGTACTTC.

This rearrangement joins TRBV10-3 to TRBJ2-2; D is ambiguous. V lost 4 bases and J 0 bases, leaving 6 bases between the germline ends. CDR3 size: 14 residues. The germline V gene has CDR1 ENHRY and CDR2 SYGVKD. CDR3 coding DNA: TGTGCCATCAGTGTTGCCGCGAACACCGGGGAGCTGTTTTTT. Protein: CAISVAANTGELFF.

The J gene is TRBJ2-3, the V gene TRBV2; the D gene is possibly TRBD1 (6 bases). The CDR3 runs to 15 residues. Germline-derived CDR1 and CDR2 are SNHLY and FYNNEI. V was clipped by 3 bases and J by 1 base, with 11 bases between them. This chain's CDR3 is CASSEGPGGTDTQYF. CDR3 sequence (DNA): TGTGCCAGCAGTGAGGGGCCAGGGGGCACAGATACGCAGTATTTT.